Listed below are T cell receptor beta chains from one sample, sequenced in a study of blood T cell repertoires in COVID-19. Libraries were prepared by immunoSEQ multiplex PCR; TCRdb keeps only in-frame clonotypes and omits some of them. The table records 310,000 or so clones, about 88% of them present only once. The sample consisted of peripheral blood. The receptors stem from a man aged 70 or older with acute or convalescent COVID-19. The CDR3 runs from the conserved cysteine through the conserved F or W.

j_call	cdr3_length	v_call	cdr3_aa
TRBJ2-7	13	TRBV19	CASSIGQSYEQYF
TRBJ1-5	13	TRBV19	CASSRGLNQPQHF
TRBJ2-6	13	TRBV10-3	CAIAEAGANVLTF
TRBJ1-2	15	TRBV7-9	CASSPDGGGAILYTF
TRBJ2-7	14	TRBV11-2	CASSLARGSHEQYF
TRBJ2-7	15	TRBV25-1	CASSEWTGWGDEQYF
TRBJ2-1	16	TRBV4-3	CASSQARGGQYNEQFF
TRBJ2-1	15	TRBV7-2	CASSGWTGAYNEQFF
TRBJ1-2	11	TRBV3-1/TRBV3-2	CASRNRAGYTF
TRBJ2-4	13	TRBV12-3/TRBV12-4	CASSWEADTAKYF
TRBJ1-1	14	TRBV6-2/TRBV6-3	CASSLTGMNTEAFF
TRBJ1-6	14	TRBV10-2	CASSERGWDSPLHF
TRBJ1-2	15	TRBV28	CASSLRQGANYGYTF
TRBJ1-5	15	TRBV30	CAWSDPGQGNQPQHF
TRBJ2-5	13	TRBV5-6	CASSFLQGVDQYF
TRBJ2-3	17	TRBV9	CASSVGGLAGLGDTQYF
TRBJ2-1	15	TRBV6-5	CASSTTAGSYNEQFF
TRBJ2-3	14	TRBV19	CASSRTSAADTQYF
TRBJ1-5	16	TRBV28	CASRPRGQFTGQPQHF
TRBJ2-6	19	TRBV28	CASRGTGTGDFSGANVLTF
TRBJ2-5	15	TRBV7-2	CASSLAGGGGETQYF
TRBJ2-2	15	TRBV7-8	CASSPTSGSPGELFF
TRBJ1-2	16	TRBV4-2	CASSQTGRGGYYGYTF
TRBJ2-5	16	TRBV3-1/TRBV3-2	CASSPNWAGQGETQYF
TRBJ1-5	12	TRBV12-3/TRBV12-4	CASKIGVQPQHF
TRBJ1-6	14	TRBV30	CAWRATGSYSPLHF
TRBJ1-2	11	TRBV10-3	CAISDTGPGTF
TRBJ1-6	15	TRBV10-3	CAIGQGMSHNSPLHF
TRBJ1-4	14	TRBV7-9	CASSLSQTNEKLFF
TRBJ2-1	16	TRBV4-2	CASSQDGGVTPTPQFF
TRBJ2-1	15	TRBV6-5	CASSGTSGIYDEQFF
TRBJ1-2	15	TRBV5-1	CASSSSGQGDYGYTF
TRBJ1-5	15	TRBV6-5	CASSMEGVGNQPQHF
TRBJ2-5	16	TRBV6-5	CASSSGGSGETGTQYF
TRBJ1-6	15	TRBV30	CAWSSLGHDNSPLHF
TRBJ1-1	15	TRBV4-3	CASSQDPGGDTEAFF
TRBJ2-1	12	TRBV3-1/TRBV3-2	CASSRTDNEQFF
TRBJ2-3	14	TRBV5-4	CASRTTRSPDTQYF
TRBJ2-7	14	TRBV6-2/TRBV6-3	CASSYIGGPDEQYF
TRBJ1-1	16	TRBV15	CATSRGIHSGGTEAFF
TRBJ2-3	16	TRBV5-4	CASSSYRGARTDTQYF
TRBJ1-1	14	TRBV7-9	CASSLDRLNTEAFF
TRBJ2-1	14	TRBV5-4	CASSLAGSYNEQFF
TRBJ1-1	15	TRBV28	CASSLLRGGNTEAFF
TRBJ1-2	15	TRBV18	CASSPPAGAQGGYTF
TRBJ1-3	18	TRBV21-1	CASSKKAGGPSSGNTIYF
TRBJ2-3	16	TRBV19	CASSTTGTGATDTQYF
TRBJ2-5	14	TRBV5-4	CASSPSGTQETQYF
TRBJ2-7	14	TRBV7-2	CATEEGRGAYEQYF
TRBJ2-3	14	TRBV7-2	CASSPLGREDTQYF
TRBJ2-7	15	TRBV5-4	CASSLGATSGYEQYF
TRBJ1-5	15	TRBV5-8	CASSRGQGFYQPQHF
TRBJ1-2	11	TRBV7-9	CASSPGQGGTF